This entry lists 6 T cell receptor beta chains sequenced from one sample in a study of cytomegalovirus exposure and HLA in healthy donors. Sequenced by immunoSEQ multiplex PCR; TCRdb stores in-frame clones only, minus some. This table holds 200,000 to 250,000 clones, 80% to 90% found once. Specimen: PBMCs. These receptors all stem from a woman aged 18-29 years in good health and CMV-seropositive.

This sequence joins TRBV28 and TRBJ1-1; 10 bases map to TRBD1. This CDR3 region has 14 residues. Looked up from germline, CDR1 is MDHEN and CDR2 is SYDVKM. V trimming: 8 bases; J trimming: 0 bases; junction bases outside the gene matches: 3. CDR3 loop: CASCDRGLNTEAFF. The CDR3 nucleotides are TGTGCCAGCTGCGACAGGGGGCTGAACACTGAAGCTTTCTTT.

This sequence joins TRBV28 and TRBJ1-5; 8 bases fit TRBD1. The V gene end was trimmed by 3 bases and the J gene end by 6 bases; junction bases not matched to a gene: 7. CDR1 is MDHEN and CDR2 is SYDVKM in the germline V gene. The CDR3 has 15 amino acids. The DNA of the CDR3 is TGTGCCAGCAGTTTCCCTGACAGGGGTGGTCAGCCCCAGCATTTT. Protein product: CASSFPDRGGQPQHF.

This chain uses TRBV28 with TRBJ2-3; TRBD1 agrees at 12 bases. Germline CDR1 and CDR2: MDHEN and SYDVKM. The CDR3 runs 17 residues. The trim removed 2 bases at V and 5 bases at J, leaving 8 bases unmatched. CDR3 amino acids: CASSLTGDRGRLDTQYF. The CDR3 nucleotides are TGTGCCAGCAGTTTAACGGGGGACAGGGGGCGATTAGATACGCAGTATTTT.

The CDR3 coding sequence is TGTGCCAGTAGTATAGCAGGGGGAATGAGCACTGAAGCTTTCTTT. Translation: CASSIAGGMSTEAFF. This chain joins TRBV19 and TRBJ1-1; 7 nucleotides agree with TRBD1. Looked up from germline, CDR1 is LNHDA and CDR2 is SQIVND (reference sequence). The CDR3 runs 15 residues. V gave up 1 base and J gave up 4 bases; unmatched junction bases: 6.

The chain joins TRBV7-6 to TRBJ1-1; 7 bases align to TRBD1. The germline V gene encodes CDR1 SGHVS and CDR2 FNYEAQ. The CDR3 covers 17 residues. V lost 1 base, J lost 1 base, and 9 bases stayed unmatched. CDR3 protein: CASSLVTQGGRNTEAFF. DNA of the CDR3: TGTGCCAGCAGCTTAGTAACGCAGGGGGGAAGGAACACTGAAGCTTTCTTT.

This clone has only one observation. The gene calls are TRBV2 and TRBJ2-5; 15 nucleotides agree with TRBD2. The CDR3 extends over 17 amino acids. The trim removed 3 bases at V and 5 bases at J, leaving 7 bases unmatched. Germline V gene lookup returns CDR1 SNHLY and CDR2 FYNNEI. The CDR3 nucleotides read TGTGCCAGCAGTGACGGACTAGCGGGAGGGCCCGGGGAGACCCAGTACTTC. Its protein is CASSDGLAGGPGETQYF.